A single sample gave rise to the 5 T cell receptor beta chains below, sequenced in a study of T cell repertoires in cytomegalovirus infection (dated by TCRdb to the late 2010s). No antigen has been identified for these receptors. The sample's treatment or condition label is to be understood as: in vitro stimulation with specific CMV peptide epitopes to enrich CMV-specific T cells. Sequencer: Illumina HiSeq 1500. TCRdb reworked the public reads: Q25 trimming with fastp, MiXCR clone assembly, productive beta chains retained. One record per CDR3 amino acid sequence lists the most common genes and DNA. The sample contains some 940,000 distinct CDR3 sequences, approximately 33% of them found a single time. The leading ten clones occupy over 10% of the sample. This specimen consisted of cultured CD8+ T cells from PBMCs, obtained from culture after CMV antigen stimulation. The receptors were gathered from a human donor in good health (CMV status not recorded). Some clones in this sample may be carry-over from other donors' samples.

The V and J genes are TRBV12-3 or TRBV12-4 and TRBJ1-1, with a tentative D call TRBD1 (6 bases). V was pared by 5 bases and J by 11 bases, with 15 bases between. CDR3 length: 12 residues. This CDR3 reads CASSPRDISAFF. CDR3 nucleotide sequence: TGTGCCAGCAGTCCCAGGGACATCTCGGCTTTCTTT.

The chain has TRBV19 and TRBJ2-1; no firm D call. The V gene's germline CDR1 is LNHDA and CDR2 SQIVND (reference sequence). V was cut by 4 bases and J by 4 bases, with 17 bases left in between. The CDR3 length is 16 residues. The CDR3 nucleotides are TGTGCCAGTAGTAACCCGGTGGCTTCCCCATACAATGAGCAGTTCTTC. It yields the protein CASSNPVASPYNEQFF.

The V call is TRBV12-3 or TRBV12-4, the J call TRBJ1-5; D uncertain. The length of the CDR3 is 15 residues. Trimming cost V 2 bases and J 1 base, with 9 bases left between them. The CDR3 is CASSLLQGSNQPQHF. As DNA, the CDR3 is TGTGCCAGCAGTTTATTACAAGGGAGCAATCAGCCCCAGCATTTT.

The genes are TRBV6-1 and TRBJ1-1, with D possibly matching TRBD1 (5 bases). Germline V CDR1 and CDR2: MNHNS, SASEGT. The CDR3 covers 14 residues. V lost 5 bases to trimming and J lost 4 bases, with 14 bases between them. CDR3 DNA: TGTGCCAGCAGTTTACCCGGGGACCTCACTGAAGCTTTCTTT. It is translated as CASSLPGDLTEAFF.

This chain uses TRBV2 with TRBJ1-4; D perhaps matches TRBD1 (6 bases). The CDR3 sequence is 15 residues long. The germline CDR1 and CDR2 sequences are SNHLY and FYNNEI. V lost 5 bases to trimming and J lost 5 bases, with 15 bases between them. The CDR3 region has the DNA TGTGCCAGCAGTTACAGGGAAACGGAGAATGAAAAACTGTTTTTT. Translation: CASSYRETENEKLFF.